The 17 T cell receptor beta chains below all came from one sample that was sequenced in a study of T cells in Graves' hyperthyroidism and ophthalmopathy. RNA transcripts gave rise to amplified TCR beta CDR3 regions. First-round RT-PCR of the TCR CDR3 relied on the HTBI primer set. TCRdb ran MiXCR on the multiplex PCR reads and lists one entry per CDR3 protein. The table lists roughly 650,000 distinct CDR3 sequences, roughly 16% of them singletons. Sample: blood. The receptor source for this set is a woman between 40 and 50 years old with Graves' ophthalmopathy.

This clonotype was picked up a small number of times. J is TRBJ2-7 and V is TRBV20-1; D could derive from TRBD1 or TRBD2 (5 bases each). The V gene's germline CDR1 is DFQATT and CDR2 SNEGSKA (reference sequence). CDR3 length equals 14 residues. Trimming took off 4 bases at V and 5 bases at J, with 18 bases between the two ends. The CDR3 DNA sequence: TGCAGTGCTATCCCCAGAGGGTTGGGGGACGAGCAGTACTTC. It codes for CSAIPRGLGDEQYF.

This clonotype was detected a few times. V gene TRBV5-1 combines with J gene TRBJ2-2, with 11 bases lining up with TRBD2. This CDR3 has 17 residues. Germline lookup yields CDR1 SGHRS and CDR2 YFSETQ. V was clipped by 3 bases and J by 1 base; unmatched bases: 5. CDR3 sequence: CASSSPGTSGNTGELFF. In nucleotides, the CDR3 is TGCGCCAGCAGCTCCCCGGGGACTAGCGGGAACACCGGGGAGCTGTTTTTT.

V usage is TRBV7-8 and J usage is TRBJ1-5; no clear D gene. There are 15 residues in the CDR3. V was pared by 5 bases and J by 9 bases, with 20 bases between. Germline-derived CDR1 and CDR2 are SGHVS and FQNEAQ. CDR3 loop: CASSPRSDGQWPQHF. CDR3 coding DNA: TGTGCCAGCAGCCCCCGGTCAGACGGCCAGTGGCCCCAGCATTTT.

This clonotype occurred many times. The chain is built from TRBV20-1 and TRBJ1-2; TRBD1 might be the D (5 bases). CDR1 and CDR2 from the germline V gene are DFQATT and SNEGSKA (reference sequence). V gave up 6 bases and J gave up 7 bases, with 15 bases separating them. The CDR3 spans 12 residues. DNA for the CDR3: TGCAGTGCGAGATTGGGGGAAACTGGCTACACCTTC. Translated, it gives CSARLGETGYTF.

The chain combines TRBV2 with TRBJ2-3; the D gene is possibly TRBD1 (6 bases). V was cut by 5 bases and J by 4 bases, with 16 bases left in between. The CDR3 totals 15 residues. The germline CDR1 and CDR2 sequences are SNHLY and FYNNEI. CDR3 in DNA: TGTGCCAGCAGTTCTGACAGGAGGCTGGCAGATACGCAGTATTTT. Its protein product is CASSSDRRLADTQYF.

The chain carries TRBV10-3 and TRBJ1-2, with D unresolved. The CDR3 sequence is 13 residues long. Trimming shortened V by 0 bases and J by 4 bases, and 6 bases separated the two germline ends. The germline V gene encodes CDR1 ENHRY and CDR2 SYGVKD. The CDR3 DNA sequence: TGTGCCATCAGTGAGTCAGGGATCTATGGCTACACCTTC. It translates to CAISESGIYGYTF.

This rearrangement joins TRBV5-1 to TRBJ2-2; D unclear. The germline gives CDR1 SGHRS, CDR2 YFSETQ. CDR3 size: 15 residues. The V gene lost 4 bases and the J gene lost 2 bases, with 12 bases spanning the gap. DNA for the CDR3: TGCGCCAGCAGCATACGGACCGAAAACACCGGGGAGCTGTTTTTT. It codes for CASSIRTENTGELFF. Using reference TRBV5-1 and TRBJ2-2 for the parts outside the CDR3, the full variable domain is KAGVTQTPRYLIKTRGQQVTLSCSPISGHRSVSWYQQTPGQGLQFLFEYFSETQRNKGNFPGRFSGRQFSNSRSEMNVSTLELGDSALYLCASSIRTENTGELFFGEGSRLTVL.

In this sample, this clonotype turned up once. This chain links TRBV12-3 or TRBV12-4 with TRBJ2-5; D is undetermined. The length of the CDR3 is 13 residues. The V end lost 8 bases, the J end lost 0 bases, and 10 bases lay between the germline ends. The CDR3 DNA reads TGTGCCAGCGGCCAGACAAACCAAGAGACCCAGTACTTC. This sequence encodes CASGQTNQETQYF.

This clonotype appeared many times. A read error may produce the germline difference seen at one junction end. This chain joins TRBV7-9 and TRBJ2-5; 9 bases line up with TRBD2. Germline V gene lookup returns CDR1 SEHNR and CDR2 FQNEAQ (reference sequence). This CDR3 is built from 15 residues. This CDR3 is CASSLAGNLQETQYF. The DNA of the CDR3 is TGTGCCAGCAGCCTAGCGGGGAACCTACAAGAGACCCAGTACTTC.

The chain recombines TRBV6-1 with TRBJ2-7; D is unclear. Germline CDR1 is MNHNS and CDR2 is SASEGT. V was pared by 4 bases and J by 0 bases, with 7 bases between. The CDR3 contains 13 residues. The DNA for the CDR3 is TGTGCCAGCAGTGCGACACCCTCCTACGAGCAGTACTTC. This translates into CASSATPSYEQYF.

This clonotype was detected ten times or more. V and J are TRBV6-5 and TRBJ1-1; maybe TRBD1 (6 bases). The CDR3 loop spans 15 amino acids. Germline lookup yields CDR1 MNHEY and CDR2 SVGAGI. The germline V and J ends were trimmed by 0 bases and 0 bases, with 8 bases remaining between them. The CDR3 region has the DNA TGTGCCAGCAGTTACTCCGGGGGCATGAACACTGAAGCTTTCTTT. Translating gives CASSYSGGMNTEAFF.

This clonotype was found many times. V usage is TRBV11-2 and J usage is TRBJ2-5; possibly TRBD1 or TRBD2 for D (6 bases each). Per germline, CDR1 SGHAT and CDR2 FQNNGV. Trimming left V 6 bases short and J 1 base short, with 9 bases between. The CDR3 totals 13 residues. As DNA, the CDR3 is TGTGCCAGCAGAGGGGGACTCCAAGAGACCCAGTACTTC. Its protein is CASRGGLQETQYF.

This clonotype was found a few times. This chain links TRBV7-3 with TRBJ2-2; D is undetermined. CDR1 SGHTA and CDR2 FQGTGA come from the germline V gene. V lost 2 bases, J lost 4 bases, and 8 bases lay in between. This CDR3 has 14 amino acids. The CDR3 DNA sequence: TGTGCCAGCAGCTTATTTGCCACCACCGGGGAGCTGTTTTTT. It encodes CASSLFATTGELFF.

This chain connects TRBV27 to TRBJ1-1; a weak D match, TRBD1 (5 bases). Germline loops: CDR1 MNHEY, CDR2 SMNVEV (reference sequence). With 7 bases removed from V and 8 bases from J, the gap between germline ends came to 20 bases. The CDR3 length is 14 residues. The CDR3 is CASKGNWDRIEAFF. For the CDR3, the DNA is TGTGCCAGCAAGGGTAACTGGGACCGTATCGAAGCTTTCTTT.

About this clonotype: This may stem from a read error, because a much larger clone lies one nucleotide away. This chain uses TRBV24-1 with TRBJ2-5; TRBD2 matches 8 bases. Germline V CDR1 and CDR2: KGHDR, SFDVKD. The CDR3 is 15 amino acids. The CDR3 here is CATSDHGTRQETRYF. DNA for the CDR3: TGTGCCACCAGTGACCACGGGACTAGGCAAGAGACCCGGTACTTC.

The V and J genes are TRBV7-9 and TRBJ2-7; 7 bases are a match to TRBD1. V gave up 5 bases and J gave up 9 bases; unmatched junction bases: 13. This CDR3 is built from 14 residues. The germline CDR1 and CDR2 sequences are SEHNR and FQNEAQ (reference sequence). This CDR3 is CASSLGTALSAQYF. The DNA for the CDR3 is TGTGCCAGCAGCCTCGGGACAGCCCTCTCGGCGCAGTACTTC.

The rearrangement joins TRBV7-9 to TRBJ1-1, with D unclear. Germline V gives CDR1 SEHNR, CDR2 FQNEAQ (reference sequence). The V gene lost 2 bases and the J gene lost 6 bases, with 10 bases spanning the gap. This CDR3 spans 13 amino acids. CDR3 protein: CASSLIGLAEAFF. In nucleotides, the CDR3 is TGTGCCAGCAGCTTAATCGGCCTCGCTGAAGCTTTCTTT. The full variable domain, rest sourced from reference TRBV7-9 and TRBJ1-1, is DTGVSQNPRHKITKRGQNVTFRCDPISEHNRLYWYRQTLGQGPEFLTYFQNEAQLEKSRLLSDRFSAERPKGSFSTLEIQRTEQGDSAMYLCASSLIGLAEAFFGQGTRLTVV.